Detailed here is one TCR beta chain. As handled by the study authors: Reference gene primer amplification gave nucleated cell count estimates. Data came from immunoSEQ multiplex PCR; TCRdb stores just in-frame clones and leaves some out. V and J calls and clone size are given by that table; D and trimming were obtained from the DNA. Among about 46,000 clones, 70% to 90% were seen once, and the ten largest hold around 33%. This sample is drawn from a study of blood T cell repertoires in COVID-19. While infection was still active, Seattle patients were enrolled and then followed longitudinally. Trimming shortened V by 7 bases and J by 0 bases, and 15 bases separated the two germline ends. This CDR3 spans 15 amino acids. CDR1 and CDR2 (germline): MNHEY, SVGAGI.

This sequence originates from a woman aged 80 or older with COVID-19, enrolled during active disease. Sequencing was performed on peripheral blood. The rearrangement joins TRBV6-5 to TRBJ1-2; D perhaps matches TRBD1 (5 bases). The CDR3 nucleotides read TGTGCCAGCAACGACCGCGGGACGGCTAACTATGGCTACACCTTC. It codes for CASNDRGTANYGYTF.